This T cell receptor (beta chain) was profiled in a study of T cell changes during pregnancy in multiple sclerosis. Some clones are missing from TCRdb's copy, which holds only in-frame ones; the method was immunoSEQ multiplex PCR. This sample has over 85,000 clones; roughly 91% occur once, and the top ten carry less than 2%. V was cut by 5 bases and J by 1 base, with 11 bases left in between. The CDR3 is 14 residues long. Per the germline V gene, CDR1 is MNHEY and CDR2 is SVGAGI. The starting material was peripheral blood, obtained after pregnancy. This sequence joins TRBV6-5 and TRBJ1-1; D uncertain. The receptor comes from a female donor in good health, enrolled as a control in a pregnancy study. The chain's CDR3 is CASSNLPRNTEAFF. In DNA, the CDR3 is TGTGCCAGCAGTAACCTTCCTAGGAACACTGAAGCTTTCTTT.